Listed below are T cell receptor beta chains from one sample, sequenced in a study of T cells after yellow fever vaccination. TCRdb fed the 5' RACE reads into MiXCR, producing one record per CDR3 protein. The sample lists 200,000 to 250,000 distinct CDR3 sequences; 6% to 7.5% were seen once. The specimen was CD4+ T cells sorted from PBMCs, collected 15 days after the yellow fever booster vaccination. These receptor sequences come from a man younger than 40 who received the YFV17D yellow fever vaccine. Each CDR3 is given with its conserved first and last residue. The D gene is left open where the match is weak. A clone size is listed for some rows: how often the clone was seen (once, few, many), or a class if it is expanded.

CDR3 protein	CDR3 DNA	J gene	clone size	V gene	D gene
CASSQDLPGRTGANVLTF	TGCGCCAGCAGCCAAGACCTCCCTGGGCGAACTGGGGCCAACGTCCTGACTTTC	TRBJ2-6	NA	TRBV4-3	NA
CSVVGALGGNIQYF	TGCAGCGTTGTCGGAGCCCTCGGTGGGAACATTCAGTACTTC	TRBJ2-4	NA	TRBV29-1	NA
CASRNVNEQFF	TGTGCCAGCAGGAATGTAAATGAGCAGTTCTTC	TRBJ2-1	many	TRBV6-5	NA
CASSQLAGNHNEQFF	TGCGCCAGCAGCCAACTAGCGGGAAACCACAATGAGCAGTTCTTC	TRBJ2-1	few	TRBV4-3	TRBD2
CASSKALRREEFYEQYF	TGTGCCAGCAGCAAAGCGCTACGGCGGGAGGAATTCTACGAGCAGTACTTC	TRBJ2-7	NA	TRBV21-1	NA
CASSQWLDEQFF	TGCGCCAGCAGCCAATGGCTGGATGAGCAGTTCTTC	TRBJ2-1	many	TRBV5-1	NA
CASSPGAYYNEQFF	TGTGCCAGCTCCCCGGGAGCATATTACAATGAGCAGTTCTTC	TRBJ2-1	NA	TRBV5-6	NA
CASSFSGGEGEQYF	TGCGCCAGCAGCTTTTCAGGGGGGGAGGGAGAGCAGTACTTC	TRBJ2-7	many	TRBV5-1	NA
CASSRGQAEQYF	TGTGCCAGCAGCCGCGGACAGGCTGAGCAGTACTTC	TRBJ2-7	NA	TRBV7-2	TRBD1
CSAGIQGRFGYTF	TGCAGTGCCGGAATCCAGGGGCGCTTTGGCTACACCTTC	TRBJ1-2	few	TRBV20-1	NA
CASSLVWTRGRETQYF	TGTGCCAGCAGCTTAGTTTGGACTAGGGGTAGAGAGACCCAGTACTTC	TRBJ2-5	few	TRBV7-2	TRBD2
CASSLGASGSEEEQFF	TGTGCCAGCAGCTTAGGGGCTAGCGGGAGTGAAGAGGAGCAGTTCTTC	TRBJ2-1	many	TRBV7-2	TRBD2
CASSAPAVITQYF	TGTGCCAGCAGTGCCCCGGCAGTGATAACCCAGTACTTC	TRBJ2-5	NA	TRBV2	NA
CASSEPGGVETQYF	TGTGCCAGCAGCGAACCAGGGGGCGTGGAGACCCAGTACTTC	TRBJ2-5	many	TRBV9	TRBD1
CASSSFGQGGNEQFF	TGTGCCAGCAGCTCCTTCGGACAGGGAGGGAATGAGCAGTTCTTC	TRBJ2-1	few	TRBV7-2	NA
CSARPVFSGTAGYEQYF	TGCAGTGCTAGACCCGTCTTTTCCGGGACGGCGGGCTACGAGCAGTACTTC	TRBJ2-7	NA	TRBV20-1	NA
CASSRVAYEQFF	TGTGCCAGCAGCCGCGTAGCCTATGAGCAGTTCTTC	TRBJ2-1	many	TRBV5-5	NA
CCARDREVRGTKNIQYF	TGCTGTGCTAGAGATCGAGAGGTTAGGGGAACCAAAAACATTCAGTACTTC	TRBJ2-4	few	TRBV20-1	NA
CASSSGTGGPYEQYF	TGTGCCAGCAGCTCCGGGACAGGGGGACCCTACGAGCAGTACTTC	TRBJ2-7	NA	TRBV5-4	TRBD1
CATQRRPSGNEQFF	TGTGCCACCCAGAGGAGGCCTTCGGGCAATGAGCAGTTCTTC	TRBJ2-1	few	TRBV7-2	NA
CASSPGTSANYEQYF	TGTGCCAGCTCACCCGGGACTAGCGCAAACTACGAGCAGTACTTC	TRBJ2-7	few	TRBV18	TRBD2
CASSLVSGRSYNEQFF	TGTGCCAGCAGCTTAGTAAGTGGCAGGAGCTACAATGAGCAGTTCTTC	TRBJ2-1	many	TRBV7-9	NA
CASSYGGSGSYEQYF	TGTGCCAGCAGTTACGGGGGCTCCGGATCTTACGAGCAGTACTTC	TRBJ2-7	NA	TRBV6-5	NA
CATSARVNNEQFF	TGTGCCACCAGTGCTCGAGTAAACAATGAGCAGTTCTTC	TRBJ2-1	NA	TRBV24-1	NA
CASSLQGALPNEKLFF	TGTGCCAGCAGCTTACAGGGGGCTCTACCTAATGAAAAACTGTTTTTT	TRBJ1-4	many	TRBV7-2	TRBD1
CSVEGRTSGSYNEQFF	TGCAGCGTTGAGGGGCGGACTAGCGGGAGTTACAATGAGCAGTTCTTC	TRBJ2-1	NA	TRBV29-1	TRBD2
CASTPGGLAGGGGELFF	TGTGCTAGCACCCCCGGTGGCCTAGCGGGAGGAGGAGGGGAGCTGTTTTTT	TRBJ2-2	many	TRBV7-7	TRBD2
CASSSLAGPPNEQFF	TGCGCCAGCAGCTCCCTAGCGGGACCCCCCAATGAGCAGTTCTTC	TRBJ2-1	few	TRBV5-1	TRBD2
CASSQDRSRTGGTGELFF	TGCGCCAGCAGCCAAGATAGGAGTAGGACAGGGGGCACCGGGGAGCTGTTTTTT	TRBJ2-2	few	TRBV4-3	TRBD1
CSARGLAGSEQYF	TGCAGCGCTAGGGGACTAGCGGGGTCGGAGCAGTACTTC	TRBJ2-7	NA	TRBV29-1	TRBD2
CASSDFLAGEQFF	TGTGCCAGCAGTGACTTCCTAGCGGGGGAGCAGTTCTTC	TRBJ2-1	many	TRBV25-1	TRBD2
CASSEGPANTEAFF	TGCGCCAGCAGCGAGGGTCCTGCGAACACTGAAGCTTTCTTT	TRBJ1-1	few	TRBV4-3	NA
CASSFRGRRTTDTQYF	TGTGCCAGCAGCTTTCGGGGACGGCGGACCACAGATACGCAGTATTTT	TRBJ2-3	few	TRBV7-9	NA
CSVLSGTGGQETQYF	TGCAGCGTCCTGTCCGGGACAGGGGGCCAAGAGACCCAGTACTTC	TRBJ2-5	NA	TRBV29-1	TRBD1
CASSLLAGVNEQFF	TGTGCCAGCAGTCTACTAGCGGGAGTCAATGAGCAGTTCTTC	TRBJ2-1	NA	TRBV2	TRBD2
CASSEGSGQGGQETQYF	TGCGCCAGCAGTGAGGGTTCGGGACAGGGAGGCCAAGAGACCCAGTACTTC	TRBJ2-5	few	TRBV10-1	TRBD1
CASSTGTGSGGELFF	TGCGCCAGCAGCACCGGGACAGGGAGTGGCGGGGAGCTGTTTTTT	TRBJ2-2	many	TRBV10-1	TRBD1
CASRPTSGSYNEQFF	TGTGCCAGCAGACCTACTAGCGGGAGCTACAATGAGCAGTTCTTC	TRBJ2-1	many	TRBV14	TRBD2
CASSPLGTRGTQYF	TGTGCCAGCAGCCCCCTGGGGACCCGTGGGACCCAGTACTTC	TRBJ2-5	NA	TRBV3-1	NA
CASSLRAGGTPLRNQPQHF	TGTGCCAGCAGCCTCCGGGCGGGGGGGACACCCTTGCGCAATCAGCCCCAGCATTTT	TRBJ1-5	NA	TRBV3-1	NA
CSARDRGLAWGELFF	TGCAGTGCTAGAGATAGGGGACTAGCATGGGGGGAGCTGTTTTTT	TRBJ2-2	many	TRBV20-1	TRBD2
CASRVAGTSYNEQFF	TGTGCCAGCAGAGTAGCGGGTACCTCCTACAATGAGCAGTTCTTC	TRBJ2-1	many	TRBV11-2	TRBD2
CSAKGQNYEQYF	TGCAGTGCCAAGGGACAGAACTACGAGCAGTACTTC	TRBJ2-7	few	TRBV20-1	TRBD1
CASSLAPFSSSGANVLTF	TGCGCCAGCAGCTTGGCCCCCTTTAGTTCCTCTGGGGCCAACGTCCTGACTTTC	TRBJ2-6	many	TRBV5-1	NA
CASSQEVLAGGYTF	TGCGCCAGCAGCCAGGAAGTATTAGCGGGTGGCTACACCTTC	TRBJ1-2	NA	TRBV4-3	NA